These T cell receptor beta chains were read from a single sample in a study of cytomegalovirus exposure and HLA in healthy donors. Generated by immunoSEQ multiplex PCR, the TCRdb table keeps only in-frame clones and is missing some. The table has 60,000 to 85,000 clones, 78% seen once. The material sequenced was PBMCs. These receptor sequences come from a man aged 35-49 years in good health and CMV-seronegative. The CDR3 runs from the conserved cysteine through the conserved F or W. D genes are given only for firm matches. Size is omitted from some rows. Given values are once, few, many or a class for expanded clones.

>TRBJ1-3|.|TRBV10-3|TRBD1
CAISPGQPNSGNTIYF
TGTGCCATCAGTCCGGGACAGCCCAACTCTGGAAACACCATATATTTT
>TRBJ2-7|.|TRBV7-6|TRBD1
CASSKWTGYEQYF
TGTGCCAGCAGCAAGTGGACAGGGTACGAGCAGTACTTC
>TRBJ2-2|.|TRBV19|.
CASSKRQGTTGELFF
TGTGCCAGTAGTAAAAGGCAGGGGACCACCGGGGAGCTGTTTTTT
>TRBJ2-3|.|TRBV19|.
CASRIRASVATDTQYF
TGTGCCAGTAGGATCAGGGCTAGCGTGGCGACAGATACGCAGTATTTT
>TRBJ1-2|.|TRBV20-1|.
CSSNPGFGYTF
TGCAGTTCTAATCCAGGGTTTGGCTACACCTTC
>TRBJ2-1|.|TRBV10-3|TRBD2
CAISESFGTSYNEQFF
TGTGCCATCAGTGAGTCGTTTGGGACTAGCTACAATGAGCAGTTCTTC
>TRBJ1-3|.|TRBV10-2|.
CASRQGASGNTIYF
TGCGCCAGCAGACAGGGCGCCTCTGGAAACACCATATATTTT
>TRBJ1-5|.|TRBV27|.
CASSTGTQNQPQHF
TGTGCCAGCAGTACAGGGACCCAAAATCAGCCCCAGCATTTT
>TRBJ2-7|.|TRBV7-6|TRBD1
CASSLRQGARGEQYF
TGTGCCAGCAGCCTCAGGCAGGGGGCGCGAGGCGAGCAGTACTTC
>TRBJ1-5|.|TRBV6-6|.
CASRPPNRGNQPQHF
TGTGCCAGCAGACCTCCAAACCGGGGCAATCAGCCCCAGCATTTT
>TRBJ2-6|.|TRBV19|.
CASRSISASGANVLTF
TGTGCCAGCCGATCCATCAGCGCCTCTGGGGCCAACGTCCTGACTTTC
>TRBJ2-7|.|TRBV4-1|TRBD2
CASSRLFASGTYEQYF
TGCGCCAGCAGCCGACTCTTCGCTAGCGGGACGTACGAGCAGTACTTC
>TRBJ2-1|once|TRBV15|.
CATSRGDYWDPYNEQFF
TGTGCCACCAGCAGGGGAGATTATTGGGATCCTTACAATGAGCAGTTCTTC
>TRBJ1-6|.|TRBV2|.
CASSEGTTNSPLHF
TGTGCCAGCAGTGAGGGGACTACCAACTCACCCCTCCACTTT
>TRBJ2-4|.|TRBV2|.
CASSQGLAKNIQYF
TGTGCCAGCAGCCAGGGGCTAGCCAAAAACATTCAGTACTTC
>TRBJ1-5|.|TRBV18|.
CASSPVGEQPQHF
TGTGCCAGCTCACCGGTAGGGGAACAGCCCCAGCATTTT
>TRBJ2-5|.|TRBV21-1|.
CASSKDWSGILETQYF
TGTGCCAGCAGCAAAGATTGGAGCGGTATCCTTGAGACCCAGTACTTC
>TRBJ2-3|.|TRBV5-1|TRBD2
CASSLRTSGSADTQYF
TGCGCCAGCAGCTTAAGGACTAGCGGGAGTGCAGATACGCAGTATTTT
>TRBJ2-7|.|TRBV10-3|.
CASGLADYEQYF
TGTGCCTCGGGACTTGCTGACTACGAGCAGTACTTC
>TRBJ2-1|few|TRBV6-5|.
CASSVQEHNEQFF
TGTGCCAGCAGTGTTCAGGAACACAATGAGCAGTTCTTC
>TRBJ2-7|.|TRBV5-1|.
CASSPGGTLSYEQYF
TGCGCCAGCAGCCCTGGCGGGACCCTCTCCTACGAGCAGTACTTC
>TRBJ1-1|.|TRBV6-1|.
CASRQIQGTEAFF
TGTGCCAGCAGACAGATACAGGGCACTGAAGCTTTCTTT
>TRBJ1-4|few|TRBV2|TRBD1
CASRAGGLAEKLFF
TGTGCCAGCAGGGCAGGGGGGCTGGCTGAAAAACTGTTTTTT
>TRBJ1-2|.|TRBV4-1|TRBD1
CASSKGQGQGYGYTF
TGCGCCAGCAGCAAGGGACAGGGTCAAGGCTATGGCTACACCTTC
>TRBJ1-1|.|TRBV7-9|.
CASSSTGSRTEAFF
TGTGCCAGCAGCTCTACAGGCTCGAGGACTGAAGCTTTCTTT
>TRBJ2-1|.|TRBV14|TRBD2
CASSPQTTSGAYNEQFF
TGTGCCAGTAGCCCGCAAACGACTAGCGGTGCCTACAATGAGCAGTTCTTC
>TRBJ1-1|.|TRBV6-5|TRBD1
CASTMTGYTEAFF
TGTGCCAGCACTATGACAGGGTACACTGAAGCTTTCTTT
>TRBJ2-3|.|TRBV7-9|.
CASSVTGSARDTQYF
TGTGCCAGCAGCGTTACGGGATCGGCTCGGGATACGCAGTATTTT
>TRBJ1-1|.|TRBV27|.
CASSLAGGTEAFF
TGTGCCAGCAGTTTAGCCGGGGGCACTGAAGCTTTCTTT
>TRBJ2-1|.|TRBV28|.
CATSRRPNEQFF
TGTGCCACCTCGAGGAGGCCCAATGAGCAGTTCTTC
>TRBJ2-1|few|TRBV7-6|.
CASSLAGVVRNEQFF
TGTGCCAGCAGCTTAGCGGGAGTTGTGAGGAATGAGCAGTTCTTC
>TRBJ2-4|.|TRBV19|.
CASSMGWRGSKAKNIQYF
TGTGCCAGTAGTATGGGTTGGCGGGGCAGCAAAGCCAAAAACATTCAGTACTTC
>TRBJ2-1|.|TRBV5-4|TRBD2
CASSGAGGLGSYNEQFF
TGTGCCAGCAGCGGGGCGGGAGGTCTGGGTTCGTACAATGAGCAGTTCTTC
>TRBJ1-2|.|TRBV10-3|.
CAISVTGQMSTF
TGTGCCATCAGTGTGACCGGACAGATGTCCACCTTC
>TRBJ2-7|.|TRBV30|.
CAWAGSYEQYF
TGTGCCTGGGCCGGGTCCTACGAGCAGTACTTC
>TRBJ2-5|few|TRBV4-1|TRBD2
CASSRPGTSKETQYF
TGCGCCAGCAGCCGACCGGGGACTAGTAAAGAGACCCAGTACTTC
>TRBJ2-7|once|TRBV5-5|.
CASSFPLEVVDEQYF
TGTGCCAGCAGCTTCCCCCTGGAGGTGGTGGACGAGCAGTACTTC
>TRBJ1-5|.|TRBV6-4|.
CASSDSEGQPQHF
TGTGCCAGCAGTGACTCGGAGGGTCAGCCCCAGCATTTT
>TRBJ2-7|.|TRBV27|TRBD2
CASSLKLAGRLYEQYF
TGTGCCAGCAGTTTAAAACTAGCGGGACGATTATACGAGCAGTACTTC
>TRBJ2-7|.|TRBV6-5|TRBD1
CASRPGQVSEQYF
TGTGCCAGCAGACCCGGACAGGTCAGCGAGCAGTACTTC
>TRBJ1-1|few|TRBV6-5|.
CASSWGQNTEAFF
TGTGCCAGCAGTTGGGGGCAGAACACTGAAGCTTTCTTT
>TRBJ2-4|.|TRBV19|.
CASSSTGKNIQYF
TGTGCCAGTAGTTCCACAGGGAAAAACATTCAGTACTTC
>TRBJ1-5|.|TRBV5-6|.
CASSLNRAPNQPQHF
TGTGCCAGCAGCTTGAACAGGGCCCCTAATCAGCCCCAGCATTTT
>TRBJ1-2|once|TRBV5-6|.
CASSLAFGYTF
TGTGCCAGCAGCTTGGCCTTTGGCTACACCTTC
>TRBJ2-3|.|TRBV19|.
CASSIRSSSTDTQYF
TGTGCCAGTAGTATCCGGTCGTCTAGCACAGATACGCAGTATTTT
>TRBJ2-2|.|TRBV7-3|.
CASSLIQGINTGELFF
TGTGCCAGCAGCTTAATCCAGGGGATTAACACCGGGGAGCTGTTTTTT
>TRBJ2-7|.|TRBV19|.
CASKGLGESEQYF
TGTGCCAGTAAAGGCCTAGGTGAGTCCGAGCAGTACTTC
>TRBJ2-3|.|TRBV2|.
CASTGIGTSTDTQYF
TGTGCCAGCACCGGGATAGGGACTAGCACAGATACGCAGTATTTT
>TRBJ1-5|few|TRBV2|TRBD1
CASSAGQGNQPQHF
TGTGCCAGCAGTGCGGGACAGGGGAATCAGCCCCAGCATTTT